This is a list of T cell receptor beta chains from one sample in a study of blood T cell repertoires in COVID-19. TCRdb's table, derived via immunoSEQ multiplex PCR, lists solely in-frame clones and lacks some. The table lists some 170,000 clones, about 88% of them singletons, with roughly 1.2% in the top ten. The specimen was PBMCs or T cells enriched from blood (not recorded which). The receptors derive from a human donor with acute COVID-19. The donor label of this sample is uncertain. Each CDR3 is given with its conserved first and last residue. D genes are given only for firm matches. Expanded clones are given a class, and other clones once, few, many or no size at all.

v_call: TRBV7-9
clone_size: .
j_call: TRBJ1-1
d_call: .
cdr3_aa: CASSLVQGRTEAFF
cdr3_nt: TGTGCCAGCAGCTTAGTACAGGGAAGGACTGAAGCTTTCTTT

v_call: TRBV6-4
clone_size: .
j_call: TRBJ2-3
d_call: TRBD2
cdr3_aa: CASSNAGGQDTQYF
cdr3_nt: TGTGCCAGCTCTAATGCGGGGGGGCAAGATACGCAGTATTTT

v_call: TRBV5-6
clone_size: .
j_call: TRBJ1-6
d_call: TRBD1
cdr3_aa: CASSRGQGTSPLHF
cdr3_nt: TGTGCCAGCAGCCGGGGACAGGGGACTTCACCCCTCCACTTT

v_call: TRBV2
clone_size: .
j_call: TRBJ2-5
d_call: TRBD1
cdr3_aa: CASRWTGALPQETQYF
cdr3_nt: TGTGCCAGCAGATGGACAGGGGCCTTACCCCAAGAGACCCAGTACTTC

v_call: TRBV6-5
clone_size: once
j_call: TRBJ2-5
d_call: TRBD1
cdr3_aa: CASTASTGYGETQYF
cdr3_nt: TGTGCCAGCACTGCTTCGACAGGGTACGGGGAGACCCAGTACTTC

v_call: TRBV11-2
clone_size: .
j_call: TRBJ2-7
d_call: .
cdr3_aa: CASSLEVFGGSYEQYF
cdr3_nt: TGTGCCAGCAGCTTAGAAGTATTCGGGGGCTCCTACGAGCAGTACTTC

v_call: TRBV30
clone_size: .
j_call: TRBJ1-1
d_call: .
cdr3_aa: CAGAGGRSEAFF
cdr3_nt: TGTGCCGGGGCGGGGGGGCGGTCTGAAGCTTTCTTT

v_call: TRBV14
clone_size: .
j_call: TRBJ2-5
d_call: .
cdr3_aa: CASSQGARSETQYF
cdr3_nt: TGTGCCAGCAGCCAGGGGGCGCGGTCGGAGACCCAGTACTTC

v_call: TRBV5-4
clone_size: .
j_call: TRBJ1-6
d_call: .
cdr3_aa: CASSYIEYNSPLHF
cdr3_nt: TGTGCCAGCAGCTATATAGAGTATAATTCACCCCTCCACTTT

v_call: TRBV11-2
clone_size: once
j_call: TRBJ2-5
d_call: TRBD2
cdr3_aa: CASSPRRTSGEKETQYF
cdr3_nt: TGTGCCAGCAGCCCCCGCCGGACTAGCGGGGAGAAAGAGACCCAGTACTTC

v_call: TRBV5-1
clone_size: once
j_call: TRBJ2-1
d_call: .
cdr3_aa: CASSLTGSSGYNEQFF
cdr3_nt: TGCGCCAGCAGCTTGACAGGGAGCTCGGGTTACAATGAGCAGTTCTTC

v_call: TRBV12-3/TRBV12-4
clone_size: once
j_call: TRBJ2-5
d_call: .
cdr3_aa: CASSTVYQETQYF
cdr3_nt: TGTGCCAGCAGCACAGTTTACCAAGAGACCCAGTACTTC

v_call: TRBV15
clone_size: .
j_call: TRBJ1-3
d_call: TRBD1
cdr3_aa: CATSGTASGNTIYF
cdr3_nt: TGTGCCACCAGTGGGACAGCGAGTGGAAACACCATATATTTT

v_call: TRBV5-1
clone_size: .
j_call: TRBJ1-3
d_call: .
cdr3_aa: CASSLAGMRFSGNTIYF
cdr3_nt: TGCGCCAGCAGCTTGGCGGGGATGCGTTTTTCTGGAAACACCATATATTTT

v_call: TRBV2
clone_size: .
j_call: TRBJ2-3
d_call: TRBD1
cdr3_aa: CASSPDRGRTDTQYF
cdr3_nt: TGTGCCAGCAGTCCGGACAGGGGGCGCACAGATACGCAGTATTTT

v_call: TRBV5-8
clone_size: .
j_call: TRBJ1-1
d_call: TRBD1
cdr3_aa: CASSLEGGTLNTEAFF
cdr3_nt: TGTGCCAGCAGCTTGGAAGGGGGCACCTTGAACACTGAAGCTTTCTTT

v_call: TRBV5-4
clone_size: .
j_call: TRBJ2-3
d_call: .
cdr3_aa: CASSSGQITDTQYF
cdr3_nt: TGTGCCAGCAGCTCAGGACAGATCACAGATACGCAGTATTTT

v_call: TRBV3-1/TRBV3-2
clone_size: .
j_call: TRBJ2-1
d_call: .
cdr3_aa: CASRQGSSYNEQFF
cdr3_nt: TGTGCCAGCAGACAGGGAAGCTCCTACAATGAGCAGTTCTTC

v_call: TRBV7-3
clone_size: .
j_call: TRBJ1-2
d_call: .
cdr3_aa: CASSLIPGKDGYTF
cdr3_nt: TGTGCCAGCAGCTTAATTCCAGGGAAGGATGGCTACACCTTC

v_call: TRBV27
clone_size: .
j_call: TRBJ1-2
d_call: .
cdr3_aa: CASSRSGGTRGYTF
cdr3_nt: TGTGCCAGCAGCCGATCGGGGGGCACGAGAGGCTACACCTTC

v_call: TRBV14
clone_size: few
j_call: TRBJ2-7
d_call: .
cdr3_aa: CASSQERGYTYEQYF
cdr3_nt: TGTGCCAGCAGCCAAGAAAGGGGGTACACCTACGAGCAGTACTTC

v_call: TRBV7-9
clone_size: once
j_call: TRBJ1-5
d_call: .
cdr3_aa: CASSPGKGVNQPQHF
cdr3_nt: TGTGCCAGCAGCCCTGGTAAAGGGGTCAATCAGCCCCAGCATTTT

v_call: TRBV12-3/TRBV12-4
clone_size: .
j_call: TRBJ1-5
d_call: .
cdr3_aa: CASSLRGQPQHF
cdr3_nt: TGTGCCAGCAGTTTACGGGGTCAGCCCCAGCATTTT

v_call: TRBV19
clone_size: few
j_call: TRBJ1-5
d_call: TRBD1
cdr3_aa: CASSTPPTGGASNQPQHF
cdr3_nt: TGTGCCAGTAGTACGCCCCCTACAGGGGGCGCTAGCAATCAGCCCCAGCATTTT

v_call: TRBV4-1
clone_size: .
j_call: TRBJ2-4
d_call: .
cdr3_aa: CASSQEGVRGDIQYF
cdr3_nt: TGCGCCAGCAGCCAAGAGGGGGTACGCGGGGACATTCAGTACTTC

v_call: TRBV9
clone_size: .
j_call: TRBJ1-1
d_call: .
cdr3_aa: CASSPREHGLNTEAFF
cdr3_nt: TGTGCCAGCAGCCCCCGGGAACACGGATTGAACACTGAAGCTTTCTTT